This is a list of T cell receptor beta chains from one sample in a study of blood T cell repertoires in COVID-19. Libraries were prepared by immunoSEQ multiplex PCR; TCRdb keeps only in-frame clonotypes and omits some of them. Counted here are about 130,000 clones, nearly 70% occurring once; the ten biggest clones make up approximately 2%. The sequenced sample was peripheral blood. These receptors all stem from an older woman with acute or convalescent COVID-19. Both conserved end residues are part of each CDR3. The order of the fields is clone size, J gene, V gene, D gene, CDR3 protein, CDR3 DNA. D genes are given only for firm matches. Size is omitted from some rows. Given values are once, few, many or a class for expanded clones.

.,TRBJ2-3,TRBV7-9,TRBD1,CASSSAGTGGADTQYF,TGTGCCAGCAGCTCCGCCGGGACAGGGGGCGCAGATACGCAGTATTTT
medium-sized,TRBJ2-7,TRBV7-9,.,CASSRGGKGHEQYF,TGTGCCAGCAGTAGGGGGGGAAAGGGGCACGAGCAGTACTTC
.,TRBJ2-5,TRBV28,TRBD2,CASSSPLGGETQYF,TGTGCCAGCAGTTCTCCCCTCGGGGGGGAGACCCAGTACTTC
.,TRBJ2-5,TRBV6-6,TRBD2,CASSRTSGGVGTQYF,TGTGCCAGCAGCCGGACTAGCGGGGGGGTCGGGACCCAGTACTTC
.,TRBJ2-1,TRBV11-3,.,CASSLGLAGYNEQFF,TGTGCCAGCAGCTTAGGGCTGGCGGGATACAATGAGCAGTTCTTC
.,TRBJ2-1,TRBV3-1/TRBV3-2,TRBD1,CASSQVIGTGGNEQFF,TGTGCCAGCAGCCAAGTGATTGGGACAGGGGGCAATGAGCAGTTCTTC
.,TRBJ2-5,TRBV5-4,.,CASSLNSETQYF,TGTGCCAGCAGCTTGAACTCAGAGACCCAGTACTTC
.,TRBJ1-3,TRBV7-2,.,CASSSDRRNTIYF,TGTGCCAGCAGCTCGGACCGGAGGAACACCATATATTTT
.,TRBJ2-2,TRBV7-9,TRBD2,CASSHYGRSNTGELFF,TGTGCCAGCAGCCACTACGGGAGGTCGAACACCGGGGAGCTGTTTTTT
.,TRBJ2-5,TRBV5-1,.,CASSWGPGQETQYF,TGCGCCAGCAGCTGGGGGCCGGGGCAAGAGACCCAGTACTTC
.,TRBJ2-1,TRBV7-2,TRBD2,CASSALAGGWNEQFF,TGTGCCAGCAGCGCCCTAGCGGGGGGATGGAATGAGCAGTTCTTC
.,TRBJ2-7,TRBV7-2,.,CASSLAHGGGRYEQYF,TGTGCCAGCAGCTTAGCGCATGGCGGGGGCCGCTACGAGCAGTACTTC
.,TRBJ1-5,TRBV6-5,.,CASSPQGNQPQHF,TGTGCCAGCAGTCCACAGGGCAATCAGCCCCAGCATTTT
many,TRBJ1-2,TRBV5-1,.,CASSRTTAGDGYTF,TGCGCCAGCAGCAGAACGACGGCAGGCGATGGCTACACCTTC
once,TRBJ1-1,TRBV6-2/TRBV6-3,.,CASSYGLGNTEAFF,TGTGCCAGCAGTTATGGATTGGGCAACACTGAAGCTTTCTTT
.,TRBJ2-4,TRBV9,TRBD2,CASSTSGTTQNIQYF,TGTGCCAGCAGCACTTCCGGGACTACCCAAAACATTCAGTACTTC
once,TRBJ2-1,TRBV10-3,TRBD2,CAISESGASGSGEQFF,TGTGCCATCAGTGAGTCCGGGGCTAGCGGGAGTGGTGAGCAGTTCTTC
.,TRBJ1-4,TRBV6-2/TRBV6-3,TRBD1,CASSYSTGILNEKLFF,TGTGCCAGCAGTTACTCGACAGGGATCCTAAATGAAAAACTGTTTTTT
.,TRBJ1-2,TRBV27,.,CASFPPGGVDYGYTF,TGTGCCAGCTTTCCCCCCGGGGGTGTCGACTATGGCTACACCTTC
once,TRBJ1-4,TRBV2,.,CASSGGRGGKLFF,TGTGCCAGCAGTGGGGGTCGGGGGGGAAAACTGTTTTTT
.,TRBJ1-4,TRBV28,.,CASRVFGEKLFF,TGTGCCAGCCGAGTTTTTGGTGAAAAACTGTTTTTT
.,TRBJ2-7,TRBV2,TRBD1,CATGTGGTYEQYF,TGTGCCACCGGGACAGGGGGTACCTACGAGCAGTACTTC
.,TRBJ1-2,TRBV7-8,TRBD1,CASSPAGQGGYGYTF,TGTGCCAGCAGCCCCGCTGGTCAGGGGGGCTATGGCTACACCTTC
.,TRBJ1-5,TRBV7-8,.,CASSLALGKGHQPQHF,TGTGCCAGCAGCTTAGCGTTAGGGAAGGGGCATCAGCCCCAGCATTTT
.,TRBJ2-7,TRBV10-3,TRBD2,CAISDYPSGSSYEQYF,TGTGCCATCAGTGACTACCCTAGCGGGAGTTCCTACGAGCAGTACTTC
few,TRBJ2-7,TRBV7-9,TRBD1,CASSLVGQGAMQYF,TGTGCCAGCAGCTTAGTGGGACAGGGGGCAATGCAGTACTTC
.,TRBJ2-6,TRBV29-1,.,CSVPGSEGANVLTF,TGCAGCGTTCCAGGGTCCGAAGGGGCCAACGTCCTGACTTTC
.,TRBJ1-5,TRBV2,TRBD1,CASSSDRVKTQHF,TGTGCCAGCAGCTCTGACAGGGTGAAGACCCAGCATTTT
.,TRBJ1-1,TRBV6-6,TRBD1,CASSSRGTEAFF,TGTGCCAGCAGTTCCAGGGGGACTGAAGCTTTCTTT
.,TRBJ1-5,TRBV6-5,.,CASSSSTGYNQPQHF,TGTGCCAGCAGTTCCTCCACAGGGTACAATCAGCCCCAGCATTTT
.,TRBJ2-7,TRBV19,.,CASSMLGREQYF,TGTGCCAGTAGTATGTTGGGGCGCGAGCAGTACTTC
.,TRBJ2-1,TRBV6-5,TRBD1,CASSYARTGLHNEQFF,TGTGCCAGCAGTTACGCAAGGACAGGGCTACACAATGAGCAGTTCTTC
.,TRBJ2-1,TRBV5-1,TRBD1,CASSPRQGSSYNEQFF,TGCGCCAGCAGCCCTCGACAGGGGAGCTCCTACAATGAGCAGTTCTTC
.,TRBJ2-3,TRBV2,TRBD2,CASSAGSGLAGGGTQYF,TGTGCCAGCAGTGCGGGCTCGGGACTAGCGGGAGGCGGTACGCAGTATTTT
.,TRBJ1-6,TRBV14,TRBD1,CASSLGTARPLHF,TGTGCCAGCAGCCTTGGGACAGCACGACCCCTCCACTTT
.,TRBJ1-6,TRBV5-5,.,CASSLTGSSYNSPLHF,TGTGCCAGCAGCCTCACAGGGAGCTCCTATAATTCACCCCTCCACTTT
.,TRBJ1-1,TRBV10-3,TRBD1,CAIGSGGLNTEAFF,TGTGCCATCGGATCAGGGGGCTTAAACACTGAAGCTTTCTTT
.,TRBJ2-3,TRBV19,TRBD2,CASKRGRMGGDTQYF,TGTGCCAGTAAGCGCGGGAGAATGGGGGGAGATACGCAGTATTTT
few,TRBJ2-5,TRBV10-3,.,CAISQTGWETQYF,TGTGCCATCAGTCAAACAGGGTGGGAGACCCAGTACTTC
.,TRBJ1-1,TRBV9,.,CASSVEAETNTEAFF,TGTGCCAGCAGCGTAGAGGCGGAGACTAACACTGAAGCTTTCTTT
.,TRBJ2-5,TRBV5-6,.,CASSRGGVWAQYF,TGTGCCAGCAGTAGGGGCGGGGTTTGGGCCCAGTACTTC
.,TRBJ1-2,TRBV23-1,TRBD1,CASSGPGQGVMGNYGYTF,TGCGCCAGCAGTGGACCGGGACAGGGGGTTATGGGGAACTATGGCTACACCTTC
.,TRBJ2-3,TRBV4-1,.,CASSRVLADTQYF,TGCGCCAGCAGCCGAGTTTTGGCAGATACGCAGTATTTT
.,TRBJ1-2,TRBV3-1/TRBV3-2,.,CASSQGQTGYTF,TGTGCCAGCAGCCAAGGACAGACCGGCTACACCTTC
few,TRBJ1-1,TRBV7-9,.,CASSLAGATEAFF,TGTGCCAGCAGCTTAGCAGGGGCCACTGAAGCTTTCTTT
.,TRBJ2-1,TRBV12-2,.,CASRKLAGGPDEQFF,TGTGCAAGTCGCAAACTAGCGGGGGGGCCAGATGAGCAGTTCTTC
.,TRBJ1-4,TRBV5-6,TRBD1,CASRTWGTGGDGEKLFF,TGTGCCAGCAGAACCTGGGGTACAGGGGGGGATGGTGAAAAACTGTTTTTT
once,TRBJ2-7,TRBV30,TRBD2,CACEPASGSYEQYF,TGTGCCTGCGAGCCGGCTAGCGGTTCCTACGAGCAGTACTTC
.,TRBJ1-4,TRBV19,.,CASSLQGGNEKLFF,TGTGCCAGTAGCCTACAGGGTGGAAATGAAAAACTGTTTTTT
.,TRBJ2-1,TRBV19,TRBD2,CASSKLTSGNYNEQFF,TGTGCCAGTAGTAAATTGACTAGCGGGAACTACAATGAGCAGTTCTTC